The sequence of this TCR beta chain was determined in a study of blood T cell repertoires in COVID-19. Across the whole study: Researchers got acute and convalescent COVID-19 samples from the United States, Italy and Spain. In each case, the material was cDNA or gDNA derived from T cells, B-cell-depleted T cells, or PBMCs.

The CDR3 is made up of 17 amino acids. Germline assignment: CDR1 MDHEN and CDR2 SYDVKM. J lost 1 base, V lost 6 bases, and 9 bases had no gene match. Produced via immunoSEQ multiplex PCR; TCRdb's table is partial and in-frame only. The sample has about 110,000 clones; around nine tenths are singletons. The rearrangement joins TRBV28 to TRBJ2-1; 10 nucleotides match TRBD2. This clonotype was obtained from a woman younger than 45 with acute or convalescent COVID-19. Input material: peripheral blood. CDR3 coding DNA: TGTGCCAGCAGCTTCTCCGCTAGCGGGAGTTCCTACAATGAGCAGTTCTTC. This gives the protein CASSFSASGSSYNEQFF.